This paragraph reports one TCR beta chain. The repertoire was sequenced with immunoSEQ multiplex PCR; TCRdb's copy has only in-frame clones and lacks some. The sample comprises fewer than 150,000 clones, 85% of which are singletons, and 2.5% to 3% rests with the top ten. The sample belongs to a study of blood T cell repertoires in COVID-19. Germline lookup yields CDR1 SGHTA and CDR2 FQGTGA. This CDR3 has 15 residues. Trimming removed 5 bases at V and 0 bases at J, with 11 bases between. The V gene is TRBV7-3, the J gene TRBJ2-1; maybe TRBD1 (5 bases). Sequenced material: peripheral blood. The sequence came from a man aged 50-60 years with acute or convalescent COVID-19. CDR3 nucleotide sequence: TGTGCCAGCAGCAAAAACAGGAACTCCTACAATGAGCAGTTCTTC. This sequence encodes CASSKNRNSYNEQFF.